Listed below are T cell receptor beta chains from one sample, sequenced in a study of beta chain features in type 1 diabetes. Only in-frame clones appear in the TCRdb table, and some are missing; sequencing was by immunoSEQ multiplex PCR. The repertoire has about 930,000 clones, roughly 16% of them found once; the top ten carry 0.02% to 0.025%. The specimen sequenced was naive CD4+ T cells from blood. The receptors derive from a young woman in good health. CDR3s include the opening cysteine and the closing phenylalanine or tryptophan. D genes are given only for firm matches. Size values are once, few and many counts, or a class for expanded clones, and some rows have none.

TRBV7-9,few,19,TRBD2,TRBJ2-5,TGTGCCAGCAGCCCCCTGGAGGGACTAGCGGGAGCCTACCGGGAGACCCAGTACTTC,CASSPLEGLAGAYRETQYF
TRBV4-3,.,15,.,TRBJ1-2,TGCGCCAGCAGCCAAGATCCGAGGGGCGGCTATGGCTACACCTTC,CASSQDPRGGYGYTF
TRBV7-2,.,17,.,TRBJ2-1,TGTGCCAGCAGCTTAGTCCCCACGGGACATGGAGTCAATGAGCAGTTCTTC,CASSLVPTGHGVNEQFF
TRBV25-1,few,13,.,TRBJ2-2,TGTGCCAGAACTCCACAGATCACCGGGGAGCTGTTTTTT,CARTPQITGELFF
TRBV29-1,.,18,.,TRBJ2-1,TGCAGCTACGACGACCCTGGGGTTGGGTCCGTCCAGTGGGATGAGCAGTTCTTC,CSYDDPGVGSVQWDEQFF
TRBV7-9,.,13,.,TRBJ2-7,TGTGCCAGCAGCTTTGGGGCCTCCTACGAGCAGTACTTC,CASSFGASYEQYF
TRBV20-1,few,11,.,TRBJ1-2,TGCAGTGCTATATTGGGGTCTGGCTACACCTTC,CSAILGSGYTF
TRBV15,.,14,.,TRBJ2-1,TGTGCCACCAGCAGAGGGGACGCGCGCCAAGAGCAGTTCTTC,CATSRGDARQEQFF
TRBV28,.,15,.,TRBJ2-6,TGTGCCAGCAGTTTACAGGCCTCTGGGGCCAACGTCCTGACTTTC,CASSLQASGANVLTF
TRBV7-9,few,15,.,TRBJ1-5,TGTGCCAGCAGCTTAGCAGGGGAGCGCAATCAGCCCCAGCATTTT,CASSLAGERNQPQHF
TRBV5-1,.,14,TRBD2,TRBJ2-5,TGCGCCAGCAGCTTGGAAGCGGGATTAGGGACCCAGTACTTC,CASSLEAGLGTQYF
TRBV20-1,few,11,.,TRBJ2-5,TGCAGTGCTAGGTACCAAGAGACCCAGTACTTC,CSARYQETQYF
TRBV5-1,.,15,TRBD2,TRBJ2-3,TGCGCCAGTAACGGACTAGCGGGAGGAAGAGATACGCAGTATTTT,CASNGLAGGRDTQYF
TRBV7-9,.,16,.,TRBJ2-7,TGTGCCAGCAGCCCCCGAGGGCGCGGGACGTTCTACGAGCAGTACTTC,CASSPRGRGTFYEQYF
TRBV4-2,few,17,TRBD1,TRBJ2-3,TGTGCCAGCAGCCAAGTTGGGGGACAGGGAAGACCAGATACGCAGTATTTT,CASSQVGGQGRPDTQYF
TRBV7-9,few,14,.,TRBJ2-1,TGTGCCAGCAGCAGGATGTTTCTCCACAATGAGCAGTTCTTC,CASSRMFLHNEQFF
TRBV7-2,few,14,TRBD2,TRBJ2-3,TGTGCCAGCAGCTTAGGCGGCGGGAGTACTACGCAGTATTTT,CASSLGGGSTTQYF
TRBV28,few,13,.,TRBJ1-5,TGTGCCACCTCGGGTTCGACGGGGCAGCCCCAGCATTTT,CATSGSTGQPQHF
TRBV5-1,.,16,.,TRBJ2-3,TGCGCCAGCAGCTTCTGGGCCGGGCGACTCACAGATACGCAGTATTTT,CASSFWAGRLTDTQYF
TRBV10-3,few,14,.,TRBJ2-2,TGTGCCATCAGCAGTCAGAGGGACGCCGGGGAGCTGTTTTTT,CAISSQRDAGELFF
TRBV9,.,15,TRBD2,TRBJ2-2,TGTGCCAGCAGCGTATCCCCGGGGGGCACCGGGGAGCTGTTTTTT,CASSVSPGGTGELFF
TRBV14,.,16,TRBD2,TRBJ2-7,TGTGCCAGCAGCCGCTCTCCGGGACTAGGCTCCTACGAGCAGTACTTC,CASSRSPGLGSYEQYF
TRBV6-5,few,14,.,TRBJ1-1,TGTGCCAGCAGTCAACTGACGGGGAACACTGAAGCTTTCTTT,CASSQLTGNTEAFF
TRBV18,few,13,.,TRBJ1-1,TGTGCCAGCTCGAGCGCGAGGAACACTGAAGCTTTCTTT,CASSSARNTEAFF
TRBV5-4,.,14,TRBD2,TRBJ2-1,TGTGCCAGCAGCGAGCGGGAGGGCAGTGGTGAGCAGTTCTTC,CASSEREGSGEQFF
TRBV5-4,few,14,.,TRBJ1-4,TGTGCCAGCAGCTTGGGGGGGACTAATGAAAAACTGTTTTTT,CASSLGGTNEKLFF
TRBV5-1,few,16,TRBD1,TRBJ2-7,TGCGCCAGCAGCTTGAGGACAGGGGGAAGGAGCGAAGAGCAGTACTTC,CASSLRTGGRSEEQYF
TRBV2,.,14,.,TRBJ2-3,TGTGCCAGCGGGAGGTTCGCGGGCACAGATACGCAGTATTTT,CASGRFAGTDTQYF
TRBV6-8,.,17,.,TRBJ1-5,TGTGCCAGCAGTTACTCGATCCGGGAAATTAGCAATCAGCCCCAGCATTTT,CASSYSIREISNQPQHF
TRBV4-2,.,15,TRBD1,TRBJ1-3,TGTGCCAGCAGCCAAGGAGGGACAGTTGGAAACACCATATATTTT,CASSQGGTVGNTIYF
TRBV29-1,few,12,.,TRBJ2-1,TGCTCCTCCCGGAGCTCCTACAATGAGCAGTTCTTC,CSSRSSYNEQFF
TRBV10-3,.,14,.,TRBJ2-1,TGTGCCATCAGGCAAAATAGCATGGGGAATGAGCAGTTCTTC,CAIRQNSMGNEQFF
TRBV28,few,12,.,TRBJ1-2,TGTGCCAGCAGTGCCAGGGGATATGGCTACACCTTC,CASSARGYGYTF
TRBV7-2,.,14,TRBD1,TRBJ2-2,TGTGCCAGCAGCTGGGGACAGATGTACGGGGAGCTGTTTTTT,CASSWGQMYGELFF
TRBV9,few,16,.,TRBJ2-5,TGTGCCAGCACCAAGTCTGCCGGGAGTGACCAAGAGACCCAGTACTTC,CASTKSAGSDQETQYF
TRBV6-6,.,13,.,TRBJ1-1,TGTGCCAGCAGCTCCCGGGGGAACACTGAAGCTTTCTTT,CASSSRGNTEAFF
TRBV5-4,.,19,TRBD2,TRBJ2-4,TGTGCCAGCAGCGCGTTCCCTAGCGGGAGGGCCTCATCCAAAAACATTCAGTACTTC,CASSAFPSGRASSKNIQYF
TRBV5-5,few,15,.,TRBJ2-3,TGTGCCAGCAGCTTACGTTGGGGAGTCCCAGATACGCAGTATTTT,CASSLRWGVPDTQYF
TRBV7-2,.,16,.,TRBJ2-3,TGTGCCAGCAGGAAAAACTGGACACCGAGCACAGATACGCAGTATTTT,CASRKNWTPSTDTQYF
TRBV5-6,few,15,.,TRBJ2-2,TGTGCCAGCAGCTTTGAAGGCCGGCTCACCGGGGAGCTGTTTTTT,CASSFEGRLTGELFF
TRBV5-1,.,15,.,TRBJ1-1,TGCGCCAGCAGCCCCTCCCCGGGGTCGTACACTGAAGCTTTCTTT,CASSPSPGSYTEAFF
TRBV29-1,few,15,TRBD1,TRBJ2-3,TGCAGCGCTGGGAGTAGGGGGCCACGCACAGATACGCAGTATTTT,CSAGSRGPRTDTQYF
TRBV7-3,.,17,TRBD1,TRBJ2-2,TGTGCCAGCAGCACCACCAGGGACAGTCGACGGCCCGGGGAGCTGTTTTTT,CASSTTRDSRRPGELFF
TRBV2,.,13,TRBD1,TRBJ1-4,TGTGCCAGCAGTGAAAGGGGGCGGGCCAAACTGTTTTTT,CASSERGRAKLFF
TRBV2,.,15,.,TRBJ2-1,TGTGCCAGCAGTGTTCAGGGGATATCCTACAATGAGCAGTTCTTC,CASSVQGISYNEQFF
TRBV5-1,few,15,.,TRBJ2-1,TGCGCCAGCAGCCTAGATCCAAGCTCCTACAATGAGCAGTTCTTC,CASSLDPSSYNEQFF